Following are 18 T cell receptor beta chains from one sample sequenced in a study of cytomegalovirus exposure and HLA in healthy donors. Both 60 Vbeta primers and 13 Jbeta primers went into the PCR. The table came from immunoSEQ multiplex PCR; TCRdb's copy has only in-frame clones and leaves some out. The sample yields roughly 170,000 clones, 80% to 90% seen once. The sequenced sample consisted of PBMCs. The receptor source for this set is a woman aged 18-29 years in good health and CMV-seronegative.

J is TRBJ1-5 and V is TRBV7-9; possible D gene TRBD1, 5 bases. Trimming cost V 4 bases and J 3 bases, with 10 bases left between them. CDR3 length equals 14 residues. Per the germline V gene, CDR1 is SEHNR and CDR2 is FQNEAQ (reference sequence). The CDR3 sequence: CASSSGGDNQPQHF. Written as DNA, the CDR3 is TGTGCCAGCAGCTCTGGGGGGGACAATCAGCCCCAGCATTTT.

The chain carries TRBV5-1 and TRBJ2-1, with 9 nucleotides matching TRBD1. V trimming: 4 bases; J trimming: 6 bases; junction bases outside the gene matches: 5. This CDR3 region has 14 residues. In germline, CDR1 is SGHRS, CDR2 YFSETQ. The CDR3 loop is CASSPRTGVNEQFF. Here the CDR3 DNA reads TGCGCCAGCAGCCCGAGGACAGGGGTCAATGAGCAGTTCTTC.

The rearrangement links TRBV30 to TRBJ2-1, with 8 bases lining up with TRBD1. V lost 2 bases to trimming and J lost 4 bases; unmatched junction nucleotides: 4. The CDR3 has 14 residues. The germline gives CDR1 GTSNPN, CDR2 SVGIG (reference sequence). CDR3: CAWSPGGAYNEQFF. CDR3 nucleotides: TGTGCCTGGAGTCCAGGGGGCGCGTACAATGAGCAGTTCTTC.

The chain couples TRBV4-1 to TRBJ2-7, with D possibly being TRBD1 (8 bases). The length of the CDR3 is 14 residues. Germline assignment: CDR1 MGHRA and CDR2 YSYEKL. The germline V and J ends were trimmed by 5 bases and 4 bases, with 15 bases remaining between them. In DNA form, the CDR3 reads TGCGCCAGCAGCGTTACAGGGGGGGTATACGAGCAGTACTTC. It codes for CASSVTGGVYEQYF.

As DNA, the CDR3 is TGTGCCAGCCTACCGCCGCCGGGACAGATAAGCTCCTACGAGCAGTACTTC. As protein: CASLPPPGQISSYEQYF. The chain couples TRBV28 to TRBJ2-7; TRBD1 matches 7 bases. There are 17 residues in the CDR3. Trimming removed 8 bases from V and 0 bases from J; junction bases left unmatched: 16. In germline, CDR1 is MDHEN, CDR2 SYDVKM.

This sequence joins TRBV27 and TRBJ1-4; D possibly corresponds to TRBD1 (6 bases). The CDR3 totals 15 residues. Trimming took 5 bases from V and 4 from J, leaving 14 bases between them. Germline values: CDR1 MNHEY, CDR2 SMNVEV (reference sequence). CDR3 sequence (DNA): TGTGCCAGCAGTCCTCCGAGGGGGGGTAATGAAAAACTGTTTTTT. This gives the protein CASSPPRGGNEKLFF.

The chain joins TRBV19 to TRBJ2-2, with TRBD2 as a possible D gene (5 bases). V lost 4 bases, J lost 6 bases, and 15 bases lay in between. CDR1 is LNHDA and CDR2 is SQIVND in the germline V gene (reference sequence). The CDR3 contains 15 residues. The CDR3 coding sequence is TGTGCCAGTAGTAACCTTAAGAGGGCTTCCGGGGAGCTGTTTTTT. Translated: CASSNLKRASGELFF. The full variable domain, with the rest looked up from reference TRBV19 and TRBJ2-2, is DGGITQSPKYLFRKEGQNVTLSCEQNLNHDAMYWYRQDPGQGLRLIYYSQIVNDFQKGDIAEGYSVSREKKESFPLTVTSAQKNPTAFYLCASSNLKRASGELFFGEGSRLTVL.

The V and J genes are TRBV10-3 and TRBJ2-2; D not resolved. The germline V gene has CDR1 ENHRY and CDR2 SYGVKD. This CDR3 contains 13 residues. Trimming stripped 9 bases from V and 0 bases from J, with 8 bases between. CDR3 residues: CAIARTNTGELFF. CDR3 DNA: TGTGCCATAGCTAGAACGAACACCGGGGAGCTGTTTTTT.

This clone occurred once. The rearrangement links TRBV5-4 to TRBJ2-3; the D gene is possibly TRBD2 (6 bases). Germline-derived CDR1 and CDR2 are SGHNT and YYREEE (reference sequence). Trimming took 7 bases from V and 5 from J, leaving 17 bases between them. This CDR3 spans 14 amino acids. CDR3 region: CASELGGAQDTQYF. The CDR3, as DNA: TGTGCCAGCGAACTAGGCGGGGCGCAAGATACGCAGTATTTT. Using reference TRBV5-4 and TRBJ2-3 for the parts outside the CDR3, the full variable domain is ETGVTQSPTHLIKTRGQQVTLRCSSQSGHNTVSWYQQALGQGPQFIFQYYREEENGRGNFPPRFSGLQFPNYSSELNVNALELDDSALYLCASELGGAQDTQYFGPGTRLTVL.

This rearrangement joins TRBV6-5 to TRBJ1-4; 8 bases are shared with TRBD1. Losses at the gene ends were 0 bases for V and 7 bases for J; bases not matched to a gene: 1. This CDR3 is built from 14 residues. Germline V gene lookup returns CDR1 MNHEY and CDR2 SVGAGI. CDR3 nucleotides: TGTGCCAGCAGTTACTCGACAGGGGCTGAAAAACTGTTTTTT. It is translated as CASSYSTGAEKLFF.

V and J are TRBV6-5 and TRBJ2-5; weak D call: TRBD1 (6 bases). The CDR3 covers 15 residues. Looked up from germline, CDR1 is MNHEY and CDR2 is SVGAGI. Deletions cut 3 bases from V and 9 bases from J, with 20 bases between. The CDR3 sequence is CASSYMQQGFQAQYF. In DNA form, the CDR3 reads TGTGCCAGCAGTTATATGCAGCAGGGGTTTCAGGCCCAGTACTTC.

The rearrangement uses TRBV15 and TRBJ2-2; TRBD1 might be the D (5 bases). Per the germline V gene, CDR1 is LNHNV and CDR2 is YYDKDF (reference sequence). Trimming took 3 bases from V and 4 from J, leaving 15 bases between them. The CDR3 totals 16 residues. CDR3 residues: CATSSGDRRLTGELFF. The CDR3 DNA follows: TGTGCCACCAGCAGCGGAGACAGACGTCTCACCGGGGAGCTGTTTTTT.

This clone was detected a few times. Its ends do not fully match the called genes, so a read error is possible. As DNA, the CDR3 is TGTTCCAGCAGCAACTCCGACAGCAACACTGAAGCTTTCTTT. It translates to CSSSNSDSNTEAFF. The chain links TRBV7-9 to TRBJ1-1, with a tentative D call TRBD1 (5 bases). This CDR3 has 14 amino acids. Looked up from germline, CDR1 is SEHNR and CDR2 is FQNEAQ (reference sequence).

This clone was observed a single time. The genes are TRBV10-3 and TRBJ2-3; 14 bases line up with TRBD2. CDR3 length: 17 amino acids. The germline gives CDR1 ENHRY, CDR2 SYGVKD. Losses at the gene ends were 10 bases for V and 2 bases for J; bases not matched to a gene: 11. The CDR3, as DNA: TGTGCCACCAGGCCGGGACTAGCGGGAGATTCCACAGATACGCAGTATTTT. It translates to CATRPGLAGDSTDTQYF.

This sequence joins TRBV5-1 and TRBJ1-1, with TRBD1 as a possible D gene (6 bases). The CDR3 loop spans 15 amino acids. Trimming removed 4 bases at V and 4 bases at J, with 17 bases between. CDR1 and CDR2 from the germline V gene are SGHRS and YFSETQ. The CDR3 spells CASSRGTGTITEAFF. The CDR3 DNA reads TGCGCCAGCAGCCGAGGAACCGGGACAATCACTGAAGCTTTCTTT.

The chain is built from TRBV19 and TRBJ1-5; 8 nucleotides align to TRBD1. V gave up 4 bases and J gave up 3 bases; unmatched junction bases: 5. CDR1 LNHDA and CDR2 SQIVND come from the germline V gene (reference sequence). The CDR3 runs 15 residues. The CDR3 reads CASSTRTGYNQPQHF. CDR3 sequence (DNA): TGTGCCAGTAGTACGAGGACAGGGTACAATCAGCCCCAGCATTTT.

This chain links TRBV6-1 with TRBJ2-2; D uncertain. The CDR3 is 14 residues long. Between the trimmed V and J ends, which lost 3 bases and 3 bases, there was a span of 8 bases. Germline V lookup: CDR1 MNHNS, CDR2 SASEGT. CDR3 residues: CASSDSQDTGELFF. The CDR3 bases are TGTGCCAGCAGTGACTCGCAGGACACCGGGGAGCTGTTTTTT.

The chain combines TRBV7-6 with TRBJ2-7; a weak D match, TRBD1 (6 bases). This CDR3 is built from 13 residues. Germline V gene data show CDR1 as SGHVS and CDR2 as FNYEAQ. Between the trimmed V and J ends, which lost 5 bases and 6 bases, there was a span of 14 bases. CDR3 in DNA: TGTGCCAGCAGCCCTCGGGACATTTTCGAGCAGTACTTC. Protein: CASSPRDIFEQYF. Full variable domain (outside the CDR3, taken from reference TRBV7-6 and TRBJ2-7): GAGVSQSPRYKVTKRGQDVALRCDPISGHVSLYWYRQALGQGPEFLTYFNYEAQQDKSGLPNDRFSAERPEGSISTLTIQRTEQRDSAMYRCASSPRDIFEQYFGPGTRLTVT.